This TCR beta chain was recorded in a study of blood T cell repertoires in COVID-19. Study in general: The analysed material was cDNA or gDNA that came from T cells, B-cell-depleted T cells, or PBMCs.

The protocol was immunoSEQ multiplex PCR, while the TCRdb copy is restricted to in-frame clones and leaves out a portion. The sample yields roughly 180,000 clones, roughly nine tenths seen once. Individuals drawn from 24 US areas were about 18 to 95 years old. The germline V gene has CDR1 SGDLS and CDR2 YYNGEE. This CDR3 spans 17 amino acids. Losses at the gene ends were 3 bases for V and 4 bases for J; bases not matched to a gene: 4. The rearrangement joins TRBV9 to TRBJ2-1, with 16 bases that match TRBD2. This TCR was sampled from a woman in her 30s who had recovered from COVID-19. Sequenced sample: PBMCs or T cells enriched from blood (not recorded which). The CDR3 nucleotides are TGTGCCAGCAGCGACGGGACTAGCGGGGGGGCATACAATGAGCAGTTCTTC. It yields the protein CASSDGTSGGAYNEQFF.